The sequence of this T cell receptor (beta chain) was determined in a study of cytomegalovirus exposure and HLA in healthy donors. Across the study: The same platform as the roughly 670 first-cohort repertoires was used for the 90 to 150 validation repertoires, a later analysis reported.

Measured with immunoSEQ multiplex PCR; TCRdb has only the in-frame clones, and not every one. Among 200,000 or so clones listed, roughly 82% were seen once. With 6 bases clipped from V and 5 bases from J, the junction kept 8 bases outside the gene matches. This CDR3 has 13 residues. Germline lookup yields CDR1 SQVTM and CDR2 ANQGSEA. A word on this clone: Its antigen is still unknown.

Study observations and caveats: Rare TCR sequences predominated, though certain public TCRs were found in many donors.

The TCR comes from a woman aged 25-40 years in good health and CMV-seropositive. The sequencing sample was made of PBMCs. V and J are TRBV29-1 and TRBJ2-5, with TRBD2 identical over 8 bases. CDR3 residues: CSVGGLAGETQYF. The CDR3 nucleotides are TGCAGCGTAGGAGGACTAGCAGGGGAGACCCAGTACTTC.